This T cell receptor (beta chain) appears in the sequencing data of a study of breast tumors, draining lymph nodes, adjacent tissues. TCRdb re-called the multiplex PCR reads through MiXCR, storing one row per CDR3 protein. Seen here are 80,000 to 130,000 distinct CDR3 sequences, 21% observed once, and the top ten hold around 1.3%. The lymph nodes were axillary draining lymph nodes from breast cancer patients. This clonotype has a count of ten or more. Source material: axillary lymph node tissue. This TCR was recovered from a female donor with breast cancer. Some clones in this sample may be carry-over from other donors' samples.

In DNA, the CDR3 is TGCAGTGCTAGTGGTGGGTCTAGGGATGGCTACACCTTC. Translating it yields CSASGGSRDGYTF. The chain has TRBV20-1 and TRBJ1-2, with D unresolved. This CDR3 spans 13 amino acids. V lost 3 bases to trimming and J lost 6 bases, with 14 bases between them. Germline CDR1 is DFQATT and CDR2 is SNEGSKA (reference sequence).